This passage covers 10 T cell receptor beta chains from one sample sequenced in a study of naive and memory T cell subsets. Whole blood, 2.5 ml, came from adult healthy volunteers. Reverse transcription of blood and skin TCR RNA was primed at alpha and beta constant regions. TCRdb processed the 5' RACE reads anew with MiXCR; each CDR3 protein has one entry. The table lists under 25,000 distinct CDR3 sequences, roughly 4% of them singletons. Source of these receptors: a male donor in good health.

There are a few counts of this clonotype. This sequence joins TRBV5-1 and TRBJ2-2, with D maybe TRBD1 (5 bases). V lost 2 bases, J lost 0 bases, and 8 bases lay in between. Germline CDR1 is SGHRS and CDR2 is YFSETQ. The length of the CDR3 is 15 residues. The CDR3 sequence: CASSLGATNTGELFF. The CDR3 DNA reads as TGCGCCAGCAGCTTAGGGGCCACGAACACCGGGGAGCTGTTTTTT.

V usage is TRBV7-2 and J usage is TRBJ2-2; TRBD2 aligns across 11 bases. The trim removed 5 bases at V and 5 bases at J, leaving 7 bases unmatched. The germline V gene has CDR1 SGHTA and CDR2 FQGNSA. CDR3 length: 16 residues. CDR3 region: CASSQTSGRFTGELFF. The CDR3 nucleotides read TGTGCCAGCAGCCAAACTAGCGGGAGATTTACCGGGGAGCTGTTTTTT.

This clonotype appeared many times. This sequence joins TRBV28 and TRBJ2-7; 8 nucleotides line up with TRBD1. Germline V gene sequence: CDR1 MDHEN, CDR2 SYDVKM. J was trimmed by 7 bases and V by 6 bases; bases with no gene match: 17. The CDR3 length is 16 residues. In DNA, the CDR3 is TGTGCCAGCAGACAACTCCCCGGACAGGGTTGGGCTGAGCAGTACTTC. Translating gives CASRQLPGQGWAEQYF.

This clonotype has ten or more counts. This chain uses TRBV12-3 or TRBV12-4 with TRBJ2-7, with D possibly being TRBD1 (5 bases). This CDR3 spans 13 amino acids. Trimming removed 7 bases from V and 2 bases from J, with 12 bases in between. The CDR3 reads CASTWTLPYEQYF. CDR3 nucleotide sequence: TGTGCCAGCACCTGGACACTTCCCTACGAGCAGTACTTC.

This clonotype is judged medium-sized (0.01 to 0.1%). The chain recombines TRBV10-1 with TRBJ1-5, with D unclear. The CDR3 spans 12 residues. Trimming removed 2 bases at V and 8 bases at J, with 7 bases between. The germline CDR1 and CDR2 sequences are WNHNN and SYGVQD (reference sequence). The CDR3 sequence is CASSEGREPQHF. The CDR3 DNA follows: TGCGCCAGCAGTGAGGGACGTGAGCCCCAGCATTTT.

This clonotype has ten or more counts. V is TRBV6-5 and J is TRBJ2-7; D is unclear. Germline V gene data show CDR1 as MNHEY and CDR2 as SVGAGI. The CDR3 sequence is 12 residues long. V gave up 0 bases and J gave up 8 bases, with 8 bases separating them. The CDR3 region has the DNA TGTGCCAGCAGTTACTCCTTTGGAAAGCAGTACTTC. Protein sequence: CASSYSFGKQYF.

This clonotype was seen ten or more times. This chain uses TRBV6-2 or TRBV6-3 with TRBJ2-1; the match to TRBD1 covers 12 bases. CDR3 size: 18 residues. Germline loops: CDR1 MNHEY, CDR2 SVGEGT. V lost 4 bases and J lost 7; bases outside the gene matches: 14. The CDR3 DNA follows: TGTGCCAGCAGTTCCCGGGACAGGGGGCGTCTAGGGTGGAATGAGCAGTTCTTC. Its protein is CASSSRDRGRLGWNEQFF.

Many counts were recorded for this clonotype. DNA of the CDR3: TGTGCCAGCAGCGAGCAGGGGACCGGGGAGCTGTTTTTT. It codes for CASSEQGTGELFF. V and J are TRBV6-1 and TRBJ2-2, with D tentatively TRBD1 (6 bases). There are 13 residues in the CDR3. Trimming left V 6 bases short and J 5 bases short, with 10 bases between. The germline CDR1 and CDR2 sequences are MNHNS and SASEGT.

Ten or more counts support this clonotype. This rearrangement joins TRBV27 to TRBJ1-1; D gene unclear. Germline V gene data show CDR1 as MNHEY and CDR2 as SMNVEV (reference sequence). The CDR3 covers 12 residues. V lost 8 bases and J 6 bases, leaving 13 bases between the germline ends. CDR3 residues: CASRSSPSEAFF. CDR3 coding DNA: TGTGCCAGCCGTTCATCTCCGTCTGAAGCTTTCTTT.

In this sample, this clonotype turned up many times. The chain employs TRBV29-1 and TRBJ1-1, with D possibly TRBD1 on 5 matching bases. The V and J ends lost 4 bases and 0 bases respectively, with 9 bases between them. CDR3 size: 13 residues. The germline V gene encodes CDR1 SQVTM and CDR2 ANQGSEA. The CDR3 DNA sequence: TGCAGCGTTGGCGCCAGGGTGAACACTGAAGCTTTCTTT. Its protein is CSVGARVNTEAFF.